Listed below are T cell receptor beta chains from one sample, sequenced in a study of prognosis after radiotherapy for stage I lung cancer. TCRdb analysed the multiplex PCR reads with MiXCR anew, one entry per CDR3 protein. The sample includes around 31,000 distinct CDR3 sequences, 40% to 50% of them seen just once. Source: PBMCs, taken before or after stereotactic body radiation therapy (not recorded which). The receptors were gathered from a donor of 50 years or more with non-small cell lung cancer. Both conserved end residues are trimmed from each CDR3.

J	V	CDR3
TRBJ2-2	TRBV4-3	ASSQGRATGELF
TRBJ2-1	TRBV7-9	ASSPPGQRDYQPQF
TRBJ2-3	TRBV12-3/TRBV12-4	ASSQEGGYTGTQY
TRBJ2-3	TRBV19	ASRFTGGRTDTQY
TRBJ2-7	TRBV18	ASSPEGGYEQY
TRBJ2-5	TRBV7-9	ASSSGDGRRETQY
TRBJ2-2	TRBV24-1	ATRGQVGTGELF
TRBJ2-7	TRBV4-1	ASSPKGSYEQY
TRBJ1-5	TRBV5-1	ASSLGDRDQPQH
TRBJ1-2	TRBV29-1	SVEGRNYGYT
TRBJ2-7	TRBV7-9	ASSSGRPGEQY
TRBJ2-5	TRBV6-1	ASSTGWGETQY
TRBJ2-3	TRBV11-3	ASSLSGTTDTQY
TRBJ2-3	TRBV6-4	ASISQGAQGTDTQY
TRBJ2-1	TRBV11-3	ASRKSGKSSYNEQF
TRBJ1-5	TRBV6-5	ASSSQAGGAVHPQH
TRBJ2-1	TRBV2	ASSETGGHEQF
TRBJ2-7	TRBV11-1	ASSLVVDGEQY
TRBJ2-1	TRBV6-8	ASRVSRGRTSEQF
TRBJ1-1	TRBV5-6	ASSFDRIPDTEAF
TRBJ2-7	TRBV7-2	ASSTGRSTAEQY
TRBJ1-1	TRBV9	ASSVGGDRATEAF
TRBJ1-1	TRBV5-6	ASSSGQRNTEAF
TRBJ2-3	TRBV7-9	ASSPPSGRPTDTQY
TRBJ2-3	TRBV20-1	SAKGAQTDTQY
TRBJ2-1	TRBV7-2	ASSLAYGMASGVYNEQF
TRBJ2-7	TRBV5-5	ASSRSTSGTSYEQY
TRBJ2-7	TRBV7-9	ASSLPGHPYEQY